The T cell receptor (beta chain) under discussion was sequenced for a study of cytomegalovirus exposure and HLA in healthy donors (TCRdb year 2017). For context, the study as a whole: According to an earlier analysis of a few hundred of the donors, some 180 million T cells yielded some 120 million unique TCR beta sequences and less than 300 Gb of sequence data. Roughly 300 gigabases of sequencing data and about 92 million unique TCR sequences made up an early release that covered over 550 HLA-typed donors. Of the 398 genotyped donors, over 65% fell in the genetic ancestry cluster associated with self-reported Caucasian donors. The study was designed to test whether signatures of past pathogen exposure could be identified by cataloging public T cell receptors. The study used immunosequencing to profile the T cell repertoires of 666 subjects and linked those repertoires to cytomegalovirus serostatus. Along with the approximately 600-subject first cohort, a separate validation cohort of roughly 110 different subjects was used. The study combined high-throughput TCR immunosequencing, statistical association of individual TCRs with disease status, and machine learning to predict cytomegalovirus infection status. To study patterns of TCR occurrence, a later analysis re-analyzed previously published TCR beta repertoires from around 700 donors and added high-resolution HLA genotyping. In the later analysis, no new phenotypic data were used to find candidate immune exposures; instead, reliance was placed on TCR beta sequences and their occurrence across donors. An earlier analysis of around 640 of the donors used high-throughput TCR beta sequencing to judge whether each TCR beta V gene segment behaved as functional or pseudogenic. Donor age, sex, ethnicity and CMV serostatus were collected together with the repertoire data. A later genetic analysis took genome-wide SNP genotypes for about three fifths of the roughly 670 donors and used that subset as a discovery cohort. Every repertoire in the discovery cohort had been generated on one and the same sequencing platform. HLA typing covered class I and class II loci at four-digit resolution. Typing coverage varied by locus: roughly 629-630 donors for A, B, C, DRB1 and DQB1; approximately 500 for DQA1; around 610 for DPA1; about 450 for DPB1. Several DR-DQ haplotypes were handled as single units for association and clustering, since linkage in the cohort was strong. On average, around 240,000 unique TCR beta nucleotide sequences were sequenced per donor among 300 to 500 genotyped donors of the cohort, with 15% to 20% of those sequences being non-productive.

CDR1 and CDR2 are drawn from the germline V gene: SGDLS, YYNGEE. For this chain, trimming is 4 bases at the V end and 9 bases at the J end, and the number of junction bases without a gene match is 4. From its cysteine to its phenylalanine, the CDR3 spans 14 amino acids. Here the CDR3 DNA is all that survives: 42 bases in frame from base 1. The library was obtained by the immunoSEQ multiplex PCR assay. For the multiplex PCR, a mixture combining 60 forward primers for TCR Vbeta segments and 13 reverse primers for TCR Jbeta segments was used. The CDR3 region of rearranged TCR beta genes was amplified from genomic DNA with a multiplex PCR assay. The Illumina HiSeq System was used to sequence the amplified TCR beta libraries as 87-base-pair reads. Per the source publication's procedure: Across the 670 or so repertoires, a later analysis counted tens of millions of unique TCR beta chains, about 10 million of which were shared by at least two donors. Raw reads were error-corrected and collapsed into unique sequences with a nearest-neighbor algorithm that merged closely related sequences to remove PCR and sequencing errors. To assign V, D and J gene segments, CDR3 sequences were aligned to IMGT reference sequences. For a sequence to be retained, a match of at least six nucleotides to both a V gene segment and a J gene segment was required. Rearrangements were called productive when the CDR3 lacked stop codons and stayed in frame with V and J; all others were non-productive. Following IMGT convention, CDR3 was defined as the stretch from the second conserved V-encoded cysteine to the conserved J-encoded phenylalanine. In an earlier analysis of around 600 of the donors, sequences lacking an unambiguous match to a single V gene segment were excluded. In an earlier analysis of a few hundred of the donors, V segments were called functional above 56.7% productive rearrangements and were called segregating when the between-donor standard deviation exceeded 5%. A statistical classification framework was built to diagnose cytomegalovirus status from the catalog of TCR beta chain sequences. In a later analysis, TCR nucleotide sequences were compared against IMGT/GENE-DB human TR gene sequences so that V and J genes could be assigned. Using the TCRdist pipeline, a later analysis assigned CDR3 sequences along with most-parsimonious VDJ recombination scenarios. A later analysis defined each TCR beta chain by its CDR3 amino acid sequence plus V-gene family, and excluded reads lacking a unique V-gene family. As a way to deal with suspected cross-contamination and a sequencing artifact, a later analysis dropped 450 to 600 nucleotide sequences that were highly shared and had low generation probability. A later analysis calculated a clonal expansion index for each public chain from normalized within-repertoire ranks of inferred template counts. Generation probabilities in a later analysis came from a VDJ recombination model fitted to out-of-frame rearrangements, and those results were checked against IGoR. In a later analysis, hypergeometric tests were used to score TCR-TCR, TCR-HLA and TCR-CMV co-occurrence, with a repertoire-size bias correction applied to TCR pairs. False discovery rates were estimated in a later analysis by permuting HLA or CMV assignments 20 times. In a later analysis, co-occurring TCRs were grouped with DBSCAN, and TCRdist sequence similarity was added when clustering was performed within HLA-allele-positive subsets. Co-occurrence clustering excluded repertoires with fewer than 30,000 or more than 120,000 public chains, plus five with anomalous nucleotide sharing. TCRdb mirrors the immuneACCESS table, restricted to in-frame sequences. Some clones are absent from its copies; in checked studies, under half trace to an unresolved V gene, and the reason for the others is unknown. The DNA was the basis for D and trimming; V, J and clone size are from that table. For this sample there are about 160,000 clones; over 80% appear just once. About 1.6% of the sample lies in the top ten.

On this clone: It has no known antigen specificity. No base qualities exist here, and no much larger clone lies one base off it.

The study at large found these results: A later analysis found that most CMV-associated TCR beta chains appeared HLA-restricted, with HLA associations seemingly driven largely by CMV exposure. HLA typing was unavailable for some donors at each locus, so association tests used only the typed subset. The sequencing pipeline was judged likely to have produced a cluster of highly shared sequence variants as a technical artifact. In the study, around 150 TCR beta chains were listed as associated with cytomegalovirus. In a later analysis, TCR association rates were found to vary across HLA loci, with the most associated TCRs seen for DRB1 alleles and the fewest for HLA-C alleles. A later analysis associated 17,000 or so TCR beta sequences with specific HLA alleles at a false discovery rate of 0.05. An association between a missense DCLRE1C variant and V-gene and J-gene trimming of TCR beta chains was found in a later genetic analysis and replicated in an independent cohort. Linkage disequilibrium might explain the correlated functional status among segregating V segments, but an unknown experimental factor could not be ruled out. In vitro tests confirmed that three of the cytomegalovirus-associated TCR beta chains recognize cytomegalovirus antigens. Most TCR sequences were seen in very few donors, while some public TCRs were found in many individuals. A further reported finding was that TCR beta sequences accurately predicted the HLA-A and HLA-B alleles for most subjects in the first cohort. Assigning TCR associations to individual alleles was difficult when HLA alleles, especially DR and DQ, strongly co-occurred. Several of the top co-occurrence clusters appeared to be linked to parvovirus B19, influenza, CMV and Epstein-Barr virus, according to a later analysis. The authors suggested that the approach could potentially be generalized to other disease states and immunological phenotypes. In both the original and validation cohorts, the classifier was reported to diagnose cytomegalovirus status with high specificity and sensitivity. For the cohort, immune exposure information was limited to CMV serostatus. Some IMGT-functional V segments, including TRBV6-2 and TRBV6-3, could not be distinguished by the 87-base-pair reads and were therefore excluded. In a later analysis, HLA-associated TCR beta chains showed more clonal expansion and lower generation probabilities than non-associated chains that were equally common. The earlier analysis of 587 of the donors excluded 15 to 20 rarely observed V segments, including chromosome 9 orphons, because counts were too low. This cohort had only TCR beta chains sequenced, and the lack of alpha or paired-chain data limited which features could be detected. In an earlier analysis of some 500 of the donors, most TCR beta V segments appeared in productive rearrangements about 87% or about 30% of the time, broadly matching IMGT annotations. In a later genetic analysis, fewer N-insertions in productive TCRs were reported among donors in an Asian-associated ancestry cluster than the roughly 700-donor mean. Roughly uniform sequencing depth across donors was assumed in presence/absence analyses, although this assumption may not hold.

The cohort consisted of approximately 670 healthy bone marrow donors. Cohort members were all nominally healthy when sampled, although unrecorded immune exposures were likely present. The donor was CMV seropositive and belonged to the group of around 300 seropositive cohort members. A peripheral blood sample was provided by each donor, and peripheral blood mononuclear cells were used for TCR beta sequencing. Genomic DNA extraction from the blood cell samples was performed with the Qiagen DNeasy Blood Extraction Kit. Sequencing input: PBMCs. The rearrangement joined TRBV9 to TRBJ2-5; the junction holds 15 bases that match TRBD2. This clonotype originated in a girl aged 5 to 17 in good health and CMV-seropositive. The DNA sequence is as follows: TGTGCCAGCAGCACCAGGACTAGCGGGGGGGCCCAGTACTTC. Its translation is CASSTRTSGGAQYF.